The 17 T cell receptor beta chains in this list originate from one sample, sequenced in a study of cytomegalovirus exposure and HLA in healthy donors. Primers: 60 Vbeta forward and 13 Jbeta reverse. TCRdb's copy holds only in-frame clones and misses some; the assay was immunoSEQ multiplex PCR. The table lists more than 60,000 clones, around four fifths of them singletons. The specimen was PBMCs. All receptors derive from a male donor in good health and CMV-seropositive.

The chain recombines TRBV4-1 with TRBJ2-2; D is perhaps TRBD2 (6 bases). Between the trimmed V and J ends, which lost 5 bases and 6 bases, there was a span of 16 bases. The CDR3 is made up of 15 amino acids. Germline lookup yields CDR1 MGHRA and CDR2 YSYEKL. The CDR3 DNA is TGCGCCAGCAGCGCAGGCACGGCGGGATCCGGGGAGCTGTTTTTT. Translation: CASSAGTAGSGELFF.

V and J are TRBV6-5 and TRBJ1-1; 10 bases match TRBD1. This CDR3 region has 14 residues. Germline trimming cut 0 bases from V and 6 bases from J; bases unmatched to any gene: 1. Germline V CDR1 and CDR2: MNHEY, SVGAGI. Here the CDR3 DNA reads TGTGCCAGCAGTTACTCGGGACAGGGGTCTGAAGCTTTCTTT. It yields the protein CASSYSGQGSEAFF.

V usage is TRBV5-4 and J usage is TRBJ2-3, with TRBD1 identical over 9 bases. The CDR3 is 14 residues long. Unmatched junction bases numbered 0, after V lost 3 bases and J lost 1 base. CDR1 SGHNT and CDR2 YYREEE come from the germline V gene (reference sequence). This CDR3 reads CASSWDRGTDTQYF. The CDR3 nucleotides are TGTGCCAGCAGCTGGGACAGGGGCACAGATACGCAGTATTTT.

This clone was seen a few times. This rearrangement joins TRBV7-9 to TRBJ1-1; D possibly corresponds to TRBD1 (6 bases). V dropped 2 bases and J dropped 5 bases, with 9 bases sitting between them. The CDR3 contains 13 residues. Germline V gene data show CDR1 as SEHNR and CDR2 as FQNEAQ (reference sequence). The CDR3 nucleotides read TGTGCCAGCAGCTTAAGCCAGGGGACTGAAGCTTTCTTT. It translates to CASSLSQGTEAFF.

This chain connects TRBV4-1 to TRBJ2-5, with D uncertain. There are 12 residues in the CDR3. Looked up from germline, CDR1 is MGHRA and CDR2 is YSYEKL. Trimming pared 3 bases from V and 2 bases from J, leaving 4 bases between. CDR3 residues: CASSHPQETQYF. The CDR3, as DNA: TGCGCCAGCAGCCATCCACAAGAGACCCAGTACTTC.

This clone was observed a single time. This chain connects TRBV15 to TRBJ2-3; 13 nucleotides line up with TRBD2. Germline V gene data show CDR1 as LNHNV and CDR2 as YYDKDF (reference sequence). Losses at the gene ends were 0 bases for V and 4 bases for J; bases not matched to a gene: 7. The length of the CDR3 is 18 residues. The CDR3 bases are TGTGCCACCAGCAGAGACCCACGGACTAGCGGGGGATCAGATACGCAGTATTTT. It codes for CATSRDPRTSGGSDTQYF.

The chain combines TRBV7-9 with TRBJ2-1; 7 positions match TRBD1. V was pared by 1 base and J by 4 bases, with 4 bases of the junction left unmatched. Germline V lookup: CDR1 SEHNR, CDR2 FQNEAQ (reference sequence). The CDR3 length is 15 residues. CDR3 in amino acids: CASSLGPGQYNEQFF. The CDR3 DNA reads TGTGCCAGCAGCTTAGGCCCGGGACAGTACAATGAGCAGTTCTTC. The full variable domain, rest sourced from reference TRBV7-9 and TRBJ2-1, is DTGVSQNPRHKITKRGQNVTFRCDPISEHNRLYWYRQTLGQGPEFLTYFQNEAQLEKSRLLSDRFSAERPKGSFSTLEIQRTEQGDSAMYLCASSLGPGQYNEQFFGPGTRLTVL.

Remarks on this clone: A junction boundary mismatches the germline segment, possibly from a read error. The sample contains more than one DNA sequence encoding this CDR3. The chain couples TRBV4-1 to TRBJ1-3, with D possibly being TRBD1 (6 bases). From germline, CDR1 is MGHRA and CDR2 YSYEKL. The CDR3 loop spans 16 amino acids. The CDR3 spells CASSQDPGGGGNTIYF. Written as DNA, the CDR3 is TGTGCCAGCAGCCAAGACCCGGGGGGCGGTGGAAACACCATATATTTT.

This sequence joins TRBV27 and TRBJ2-3; TRBD1 matches 7 bases. The V gene end was trimmed by 5 bases and the J gene end by 4 bases; junction bases not matched to a gene: 6. Germline V gene lookup returns CDR1 MNHEY and CDR2 SMNVEV (reference sequence). The CDR3 runs to 14 residues. The CDR3 DNA follows: TGTGCCAGCAGTCAACGACAGGGACCAGATACGCAGTATTTT. This translates into CASSQRQGPDTQYF.

The V gene is TRBV4-1, the J gene TRBJ1-1; perhaps TRBD1 as D (6 bases). This CDR3 has 14 amino acids. The V end lost 2 bases, the J end lost 4 bases, and 11 bases lay between the germline ends. CDR1 is MGHRA and CDR2 is YSYEKL in the germline V gene. The CDR3 is CASSQRGGGTEAFF. CDR3 coding DNA: TGCGCCAGCAGCCAAAGGGGAGGGGGCACTGAAGCTTTCTTT.

CDR3 residues: CASTYFGQGPYEQYF. For the CDR3, the DNA is TGTGCCAGCACCTACTTCGGACAGGGACCCTACGAGCAGTACTTC. This sequence joins TRBV6-1 and TRBJ2-7; 8 positions agree with TRBD1. This CDR3 is built from 15 residues. Germline V CDR1 and CDR2: MNHNS, SASEGT. The junction had 10 bases not matched to a gene; V was cut back by 7 bases and J by 2 bases.

This clone was counted between two and nine times. This chain uses TRBV19 with TRBJ1-1; D is unresolved. With 6 bases removed from V and 1 base from J, the gap between germline ends came to 6 bases. Germline V gives CDR1 LNHDA, CDR2 SQIVND (reference sequence). The CDR3 extends over 12 amino acids. DNA of the CDR3: TGTGCCAGTAGCCCCTCGAACACTGAAGCTTTCTTT. It specifies CASSPSNTEAFF. Drawing the rest from reference TRBV19 and TRBJ1-1, the complete variable domain is DGGITQSPKYLFRKEGQNVTLSCEQNLNHDAMYWYRQDPGQGLRLIYYSQIVNDFQKGDIAEGYSVSREKKESFPLTVTSAQKNPTAFYLCASSPSNTEAFFGQGTRLTVV.

V gene TRBV13 combines with J gene TRBJ2-1, with 14 bases identical to TRBD2. The V segment lost 5 bases and the J segment 13 bases; nucleotides outside the gene matches: 10. The CDR3 runs 15 residues. CDR1 is PRHDT and CDR2 is FYEKMQ in the germline V gene (reference sequence). CDR3 loop: CASSPLTSGGENQFF. The CDR3 coding sequence is TGTGCCAGCAGCCCATTGACTAGCGGGGGGGAGAATCAGTTCTTC.

The rearrangement links TRBV19 to TRBJ1-2, with 7 bases identical to TRBD1. This CDR3 spans 13 amino acids. CDR1 is LNHDA, CDR2 SQIVND, per germline (reference sequence). The V gene end was trimmed by 6 bases and the J gene end by 5 bases; junction bases not matched to a gene: 6. The CDR3 DNA follows: TGTGCCAGTAGCCCAAGACAGGGATATGGCTACACCTTC. Residues: CASSPRQGYGYTF.

J is TRBJ2-7 and V is TRBV13; 8 nucleotides align to TRBD1. The CDR3 is 18 amino acids. The V gene end was trimmed by 1 base and the J gene end by 1 base; junction bases not matched to a gene: 12. CDR1 is PRHDT and CDR2 is FYEKMQ in the germline V gene (reference sequence). The CDR3 sequence: CASSLVGRWTGISYEQYF. The DNA for the CDR3 is TGTGCCAGCAGCTTAGTAGGGCGGTGGACAGGGATTTCCTACGAGCAGTACTTC.

The V call is TRBV9, the J call TRBJ1-1; D gene unclear. This CDR3 comprises 13 residues. Germline CDR1 and CDR2: SGDLS and YYNGEE. V gave up 1 base and J gave up 1 base, with 5 bases separating them. CDR3 sequence (DNA): TGTGCCAGCAGCGTATCAGGGAACACTGAAGCTTTCTTT. Its translation: CASSVSGNTEAFF.

The chain uses TRBV30 and TRBJ1-5; D may be TRBD1 (6 bases). Deletions cut 3 bases from V and 0 bases from J, with 18 bases between. The CDR3 has 17 residues. Germline V gene data show CDR1 as GTSNPN and CDR2 as SVGIG (reference sequence). The CDR3 region is CAWSRGWDAISNQPQHF. Written as DNA, the CDR3 is TGTGCCTGGAGCAGGGGATGGGATGCCATTAGCAATCAGCCCCAGCATTTT.